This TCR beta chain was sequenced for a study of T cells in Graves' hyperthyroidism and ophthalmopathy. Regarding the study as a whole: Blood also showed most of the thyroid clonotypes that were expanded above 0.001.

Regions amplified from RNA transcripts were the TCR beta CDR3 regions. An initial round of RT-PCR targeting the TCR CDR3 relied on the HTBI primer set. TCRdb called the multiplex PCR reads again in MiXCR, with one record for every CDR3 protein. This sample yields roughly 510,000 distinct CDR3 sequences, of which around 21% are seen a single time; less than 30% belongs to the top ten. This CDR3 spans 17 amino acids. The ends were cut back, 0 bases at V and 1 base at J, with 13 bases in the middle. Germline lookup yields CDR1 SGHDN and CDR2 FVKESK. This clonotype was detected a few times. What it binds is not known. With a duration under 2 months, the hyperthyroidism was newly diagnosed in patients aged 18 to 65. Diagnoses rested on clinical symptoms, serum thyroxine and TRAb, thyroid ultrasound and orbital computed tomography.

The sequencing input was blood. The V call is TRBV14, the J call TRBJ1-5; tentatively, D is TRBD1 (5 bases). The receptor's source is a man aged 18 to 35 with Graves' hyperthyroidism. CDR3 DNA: TGTGCCAGCAGCCAAGATCGAGGGGCTTGGAGCAATCAGCCCCAGCATTTT. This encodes CASSQDRGAWSNQPQHF.